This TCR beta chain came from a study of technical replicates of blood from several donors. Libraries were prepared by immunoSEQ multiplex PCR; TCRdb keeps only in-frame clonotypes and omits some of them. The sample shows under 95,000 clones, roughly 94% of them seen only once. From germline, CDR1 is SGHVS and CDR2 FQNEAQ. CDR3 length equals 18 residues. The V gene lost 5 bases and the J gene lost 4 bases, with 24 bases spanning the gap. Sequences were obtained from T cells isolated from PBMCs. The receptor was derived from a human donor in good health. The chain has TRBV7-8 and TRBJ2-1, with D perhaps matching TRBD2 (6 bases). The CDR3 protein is CASSVFSVAAEEYNEQFF. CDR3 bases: TGTGCCAGCAGCGTCTTTTCCGTAGCGGCGGAGGAGTACAATGAGCAGTTCTTC.